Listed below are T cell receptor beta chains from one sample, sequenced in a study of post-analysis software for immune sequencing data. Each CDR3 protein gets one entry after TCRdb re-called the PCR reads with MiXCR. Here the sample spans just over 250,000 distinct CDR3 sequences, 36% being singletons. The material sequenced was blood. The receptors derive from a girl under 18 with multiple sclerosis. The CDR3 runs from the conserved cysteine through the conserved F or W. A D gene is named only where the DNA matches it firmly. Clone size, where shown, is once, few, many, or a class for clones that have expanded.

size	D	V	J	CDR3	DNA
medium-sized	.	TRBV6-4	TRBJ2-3	CASSAVDTDTQYF	TGTGCCAGCAGTGCGGTAGACACAGATACGCAGTATTTT
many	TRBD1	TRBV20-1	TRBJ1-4	CSASGGDRVYEKLFF	TGCAGTGCTAGCGGAGGGGACAGAGTGTATGAAAAACTGTTTTTT
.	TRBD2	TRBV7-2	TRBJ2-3	CASSVFGLAGGADTQYF	TGTGCCAGCAGCGTCTTCGGACTAGCGGGAGGTGCAGATACGCAGTATTTT
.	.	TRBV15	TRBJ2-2	CATSRVQRAKDTGELFF	TGTGCCACCAGCAGAGTTCAGCGGGCGAAGGACACCGGGGAGCTGTTTTTT
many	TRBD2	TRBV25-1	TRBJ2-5	CASSESQLAGGAGEETQYF	TGTGCCAGCAGTGAATCGCAGCTAGCGGGGGGCGCCGGGGAAGAGACCCAGTACTTC
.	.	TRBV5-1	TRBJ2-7	CASSLYGGLSYEQYF	TGCGCCAGCAGCTTGTACGGGGGCCTCTCCTACGAGCAGTACTTC
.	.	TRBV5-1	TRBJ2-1	CASRPGAYNEQFF	TGCGCCAGCAGACCGGGAGCCTACAATGAGCAGTTCTTC
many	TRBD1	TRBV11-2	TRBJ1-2	CASSPGQGDYGYTF	TGTGCCAGCAGCCCGGGACAGGGAGACTATGGCTACACCTTC
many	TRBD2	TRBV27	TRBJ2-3	CASSFLAGFTDTQYF	TGTGCCAGCAGTTTCCTAGCGGGGTTCACAGATACGCAGTATTTT
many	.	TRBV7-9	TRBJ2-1	CASSPRSTPYNEQFF	TGTGCCAGCAGCCCCCGGTCTACCCCCTACAATGAGCAGTTCTTC
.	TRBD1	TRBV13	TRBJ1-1	CASSSQGNLNTEAFF	TGTGCCAGCAGCTCACAGGGGAACCTGAACACTGAAGCTTTCTTT
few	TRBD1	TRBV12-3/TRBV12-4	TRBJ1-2	CASTIGQGATYGYTF	TGTGCCAGCACCATCGGACAGGGGGCGACCTATGGCTACACCTTC
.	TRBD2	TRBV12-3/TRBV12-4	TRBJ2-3	CASTDLWTSGSADAQYF	TGTGCCAGCACCGACCTTTGGACTAGCGGGAGTGCAGATGCGCAGTATTTT
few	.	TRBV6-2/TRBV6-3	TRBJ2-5	CTSSSTSRAEQYF	TGTACCAGCAGCTCAACCTCTCGCGCTGAGCAGTACTTC
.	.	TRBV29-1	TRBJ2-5	CSVVMWTPGEGETQYF	TGCAGCGTTGTAATGTGGACACCGGGAGAGGGAGAGACCCAGTACTTC
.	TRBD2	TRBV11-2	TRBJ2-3	CASSLAGVSDTQYF	TGTGCCAGCAGCCTCGCGGGGGTATCAGATACGCAGTATTTT
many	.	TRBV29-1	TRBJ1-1	CSAGHANTEAFF	TGCAGCGCGGGCCACGCGAACACTGAAGCTTTCTTT
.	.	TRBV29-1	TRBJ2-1	CSVLSKGNEQFF	TGCAGCGTCTTGTCAAAGGGCAATGAGCAGTTCTTC
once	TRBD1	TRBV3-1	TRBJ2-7	CASSQDWETGSEQYF	TGTGCCAGCAGCCAAGATTGGGAGACAGGGAGCGAGCAGTACTTC
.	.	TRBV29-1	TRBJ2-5	CSVEGAFRVGETQYF	TGCAGCGTTGAAGGCGCCTTCAGGGTTGGGGAGACCCAGTACTTC
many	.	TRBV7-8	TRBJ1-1	CASSLRAGTRALNTEAFF	TGTGCCAGCAGCCTCCGGGCCGGGACTCGAGCTTTGAACACTGAAGCTTTCTTT
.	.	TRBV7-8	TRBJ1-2	CASSLAVSPGYTF	TGTGCCAGCAGCTTAGCCGTGAGCCCTGGCTACACCTTC
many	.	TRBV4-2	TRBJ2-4	CASSPSTAGAKNIQYF	TGTGCCAGCAGCCCCTCGACAGCTGGAGCCAAAAACATTCAGTACTTC
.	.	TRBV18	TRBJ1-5	CASSRRGRQQGRGQPQHF	TGTGCCAGCTCACGTCGTGGGCGCCAACAGGGACGGGGTCAGCCCCAGCATTTT
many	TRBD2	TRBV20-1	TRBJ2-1	CSARDLAGELEQFF	TGCAGTGCTAGAGATCTAGCGGGAGAGTTAGAGCAGTTCTTC
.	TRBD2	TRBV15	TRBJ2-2	CATSRDLAGAANTGELFF	TGTGCCACCAGCAGAGATCTAGCGGGAGCTGCGAACACCGGGGAGCTGTTTTTT
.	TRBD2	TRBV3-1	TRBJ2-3	CASSLGLAGGAQYF	TGTGCCAGCAGCCTGGGACTAGCGGGGGGTGCGCAGTATTTT
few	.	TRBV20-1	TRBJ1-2	CSARSPTGGEGGYTF	TGCAGTGCTAGATCACCGACGGGAGGAGAAGGAGGCTACACCTTC
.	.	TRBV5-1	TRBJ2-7	CASSPRPSTNTGGEQYF	TGCGCCAGCAGCCCGCGTCCGTCCACTAACACTGGGGGCGAGCAGTACTTC
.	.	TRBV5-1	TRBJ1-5	CASSLVPYRETAISRGRHF	TGCGCCAGCAGCTTGGTACCCTACAGGGAAACGGCAATCAGCCGGGGCCGGCATTTT
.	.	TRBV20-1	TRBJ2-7	CSAGDLRGNEQYF	TGCAGTGCTGGAGATTTACGGGGCAATGAGCAGTACTTC
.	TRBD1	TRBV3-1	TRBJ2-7	CASSPRDRGALEQYF	TGTGCCAGCAGCCCCCGGGACAGGGGAGCGCTGGAGCAGTACTTC
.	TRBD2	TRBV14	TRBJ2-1	CASSQDSTSGNRFSGSYNEQFF	TGTGCCAGCAGCCAAGATTCGACTAGCGGTAATCGGTTTAGCGGGTCCTACAATGAGCAGTTCTTC
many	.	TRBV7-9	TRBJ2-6	CASSTSNPMGSGANVLTF	TGTGCCAGCAGCACCTCTAATCCAATGGGGTCTGGGGCCAACGTCCTGACTTTC
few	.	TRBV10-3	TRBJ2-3	CASNVAGPTDTQYF	TGTGCCAGCAACGTGGCAGGACCCACAGATACGCAGTATTTT
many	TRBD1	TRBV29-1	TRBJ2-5	CSARDRVETQYF	TGCAGCGCTCGGGACAGGGTAGAGACCCAGTACTTC
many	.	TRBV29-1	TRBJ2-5	CSVAQETQYF	TGCAGCGTTGCTCAAGAGACCCAGTACTTC
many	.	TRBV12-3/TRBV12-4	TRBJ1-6	CASRDSSYNSPLHF	TGTGCCAGCAGGGACAGCTCCTATAATTCACCCCTCCACTTT
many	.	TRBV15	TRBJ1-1	CATSRGAGANTEAFF	TGTGCCACCAGCAGAGGGGCGGGCGCGAACACTGAAGCTTTCTTT
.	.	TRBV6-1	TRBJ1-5	CASSDQWGNQPQHF	TGTGCCAGCAGTGACCAATGGGGGAATCAGCCCCAGCATTTT
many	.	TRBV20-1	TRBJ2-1	CSARGEGRYNEQFF	TGCAGTGCTAGAGGGGAAGGGCGCTACAATGAGCAGTTCTTC
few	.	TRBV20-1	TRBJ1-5	CGARERGPNQPQHF	TGCGGTGCTAGAGAGCGCGGGCCCAATCAGCCCCAGCATTTT
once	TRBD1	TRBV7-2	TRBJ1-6	CASSWVRDRGYSSPLHF	TGTGCCAGCAGCTGGGTCCGGGACAGGGGGTATAGTTCACCCCTCCACTTT
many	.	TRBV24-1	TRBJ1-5	CATSRQAEQPQHF	TGTGCCACCAGTAGACAGGCAGAACAGCCCCAGCATTTT
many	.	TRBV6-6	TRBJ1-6	CASVRGVTSPLHF	TGTGCCAGTGTCCGGGGGGTAACCTCACCCCTCCACTTT
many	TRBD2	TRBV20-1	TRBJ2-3	CSATRGGHSTDTQYF	TGCAGTGCTACTCGCGGGGGGCACAGCACAGATACGCAGTATTTT
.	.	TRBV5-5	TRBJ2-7	CASSSTGRADYNEQYF	TGTGCCAGCAGCTCGACAGGGAGGGCGGACTACAATGAGCAGTACTTC
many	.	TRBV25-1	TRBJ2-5	CASSEYGGEETQYF	TGTGCCAGCAGTGAATATGGTGGCGAAGAGACCCAGTACTTC
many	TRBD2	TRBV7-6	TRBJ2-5	CASSPRLSGGQETQYF	TGTGCCAGCAGCCCCAGACTTAGCGGGGGGCAAGAGACCCAGTACTTC
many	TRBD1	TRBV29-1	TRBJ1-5	CSVGQGEGPQHF	TGCAGCGTTGGACAGGGCGAGGGACCCCAGCATTTT
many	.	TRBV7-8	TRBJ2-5	CASSRLGLRQETQYF	TGTGCCAGCAGCCGTCTGGGTCTGCGGCAAGAGACCCAGTACTTC
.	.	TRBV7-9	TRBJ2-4	CASSSGGWGKNIQYF	TGTGCCAGCAGCTCCGGAGGATGGGGCAAAAACATTCAGTACTTC
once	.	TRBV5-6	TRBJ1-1	CASSLGGPSSRTGAFF	TGTGCCAGCAGCTTGGGTGGCCCCTCCAGTAGGACTGGAGCTTTCTTT